This TCR beta chain comes out of a study of cytomegalovirus exposure and HLA in healthy donors. About the research overall: Ancestry clustering placed 81% of several hundred genotyped donors in the Caucasian-associated cluster.

Trimming cost V 6 bases and J 7 bases; bases outside gene matches: 5. The CDR3 is 12 residues long. Germline lookup yields CDR1 MNHEY and CDR2 SVGAGI. It was with 60 Vbeta and 13 Jbeta primers that the PCR ran. In the authors' methods: Unique TCR beta chains totaled 65 million to 95 million in a later count, with approximately 11 million of them shared. Data came from immunoSEQ multiplex PCR; TCRdb stores just in-frame clones and leaves some out. That table is the source of V, J and clone size, and D and trimming were worked out from the DNA. The specimen's table records about 210,000 clones. The source of this sequence is a woman aged 30 to 39 in good health and CMV-seropositive. The V and J genes are TRBV6-5 and TRBJ1-1; 7 bases fit TRBD1. The specimen was PBMCs. The CDR3 sequence: CASRKGAREAFF. CDR3 DNA: TGTGCCAGCAGGAAGGGGGCGCGTGAAGCTTTCTTT.